One sample yielded the 17 T cell receptor beta chains listed below, sequenced in a study of T cells expressing NK-cell markers. After re-calling the 5' RACE reads, TCRdb lists one entry per CDR3 protein, DNA absent. This sample contains 550,000 or so distinct CDR3 sequences. Sequencing was performed on blood T cells: a sorted CD56 or NKG2C T cell subset, CD4+ or CD8+ T cells, or bulk PBMC T cells (not recorded which). The receptors stem from a man younger than 35 in good health.

The chain carries TRBV5-1 and TRBJ2-5; TCRdb names TRBD1, which stays unverified in the absence of DNA. Germline V gene data show CDR1 as SGHRS and CDR2 as YFSETQ. There are 14 residues in the CDR3. CDR3 residues: CASSLGANRETQYF. Full variable domain (remainder filled in from reference TRBV5-1 and TRBJ2-5): KAGVTQTPRYLIKTRGQQVTLSCSPISGHRSVSWYQQTPGQGLQFLFEYFSETQRNKGNFPGRFSGRQFSNSRSEMNVSTLELGDSALYLCASSLGANRETQYFGPGTRLLVL.

The chain is built from TRBV5-1 and TRBJ2-1; TCRdb gives TRBD1 as the D gene, but with no DNA this cannot be confirmed. CDR3 length: 14 residues. Germline CDR1 SGHRS, CDR2 YFSETQ. CDR3 sequence reads: CASSPSTGGDRLFF. Together with reference TRBV5-1 and TRBJ2-1, the CDR3 gives the full variable domain: KAGVTQTPRYLIKTRGQQVTLSCSPISGHRSVSWYQQTPGQGLQFLFEYFSETQRNKGNFPGRFSGRQFSNSRSEMNVSTLELGDSALYLCASSPSTGGDRLFFGPGTRLTVL.

V is TRBV5-1 and J is TRBJ2-2. Germline V CDR1 and CDR2: SGHRS, YFSETQ. This CDR3 comprises 13 residues. CDR3 in amino acids: CASSLRDTGELFF. Supplemented by reference TRBV5-1 and TRBJ2-2, the full variable domain reads KAGVTQTPRYLIKTRGQQVTLSCSPISGHRSVSWYQQTPGQGLQFLFEYFSETQRNKGNFPGRFSGRQFSNSRSEMNVSTLELGDSALYLCASSLRDTGELFFGEGSRLTVL.

The rearrangement uses TRBV20-1 and TRBJ2-7. Germline CDR1 DFQATT, CDR2 SNEGSKA (reference sequence). The length of the CDR3 is 14 residues. CDR3 loop: CSAPTTGRSYEQYF.

The V and J genes are TRBV15 and TRBJ2-3; TCRdb indicates TRBD2, and absent DNA this call remains unverified. CDR3 length: 13 residues. Per germline, CDR1 LNHNV and CDR2 YYDKDF (reference sequence). The CDR3 loop is CATREGQSDTQYF.

This chain uses TRBV3-1 with TRBJ2-1. Germline V gene data show CDR1 as LGHDT and CDR2 as YNNKEL (reference sequence). The CDR3 totals 15 residues. CDR3 sequence: CASSPLGSAYNEQFF.

This chain uses TRBV6-2 or TRBV6-3 with TRBJ1-1. Per the germline V gene, CDR1 is MNHEY and CDR2 is SVGEGT. This CDR3 contains 12 residues. The CDR3: CASSGPLTEAFF.

The genes are TRBV29-1 and TRBJ2-3. This CDR3 has 14 residues. The germline gives CDR1 SQVTM, CDR2 ANQGSEA. CDR3 sequence: CSVEDTPLGDTQYF.

V usage is TRBV6-5 and J usage is TRBJ2-1; TCRdb's D call, TRBD2, is unchecked because there is no DNA. The germline V gene has CDR1 MNHEY and CDR2 SVGAGI. This CDR3 is 15 amino acids long. The CDR3 region is CASSYLLAGGDEQFF.

The V call is TRBV12-3 or TRBV12-4, the J call TRBJ2-2; the D gene TCRdb calls, TRBD1, cannot be checked with no DNA. The CDR3 totals 14 residues. This CDR3 is CASATGGPSGELFF.

The CDR3 is CAISESSPGEGTEAFF. The genes are TRBV10-3 and TRBJ1-1. CDR3 size: 16 residues. Per germline, CDR1 ENHRY and CDR2 SYGVKD.

The V and J genes are TRBV29-1 and TRBJ1-1. The CDR3 has 13 residues. Germline V gene data show CDR1 as SQVTM and CDR2 as ANQGSEA. CDR3 in amino acids: CSVGKISDTEAFF.

The chain is built from TRBV2 and TRBJ2-3; TCRdb picks TRBD2, but there is no DNA to check that call. Germline CDR1 is SNHLY and CDR2 is FYNNEI. The CDR3 extends over 17 amino acids. The CDR3 here is CASSSAAGGQDTDTQYF.

The rearrangement joins TRBV12-3 or TRBV12-4 to TRBJ2-1; TCRdb picks TRBD2, but there is no DNA to check that call. CDR3 length: 18 amino acids. The CDR3 protein is CASSLGRTSGRVGNEQFF.

The chain joins TRBV12-3 or TRBV12-4 to TRBJ2-5. The CDR3 contains 13 residues. This CDR3 is CASSLRDQETQYF.

The V and J genes are TRBV7-8 and TRBJ1-2; absent DNA, TCRdb's TRBD1 call cannot be checked. The CDR3 consists of 16 residues. Germline V gives CDR1 SGHVS, CDR2 FQNEAQ. CDR3 residues: CASSAGGNRVGYGYTF.

The rearrangement joins TRBV15 to TRBJ2-7. Germline V gives CDR1 LNHNV, CDR2 YYDKDF (reference sequence). The CDR3 is 15 residues long. The CDR3 sequence: CATSRDLVSSYEQYF.